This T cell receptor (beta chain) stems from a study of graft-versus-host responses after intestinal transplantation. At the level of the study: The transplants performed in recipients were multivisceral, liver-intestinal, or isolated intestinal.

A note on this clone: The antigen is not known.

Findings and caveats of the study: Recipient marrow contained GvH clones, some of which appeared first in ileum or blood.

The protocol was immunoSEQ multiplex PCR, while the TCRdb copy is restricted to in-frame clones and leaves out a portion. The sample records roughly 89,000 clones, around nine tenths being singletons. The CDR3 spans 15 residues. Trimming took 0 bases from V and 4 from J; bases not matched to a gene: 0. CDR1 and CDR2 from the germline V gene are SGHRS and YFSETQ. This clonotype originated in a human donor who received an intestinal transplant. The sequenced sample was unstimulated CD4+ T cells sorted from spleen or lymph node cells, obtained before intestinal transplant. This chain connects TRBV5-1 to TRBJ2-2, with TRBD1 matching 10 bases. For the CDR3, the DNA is TGCGCCAGCAGCTTGGGACAGGGGGCCACCGGGGAGCTGTTTTTT. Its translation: CASSLGQGATGELFF.